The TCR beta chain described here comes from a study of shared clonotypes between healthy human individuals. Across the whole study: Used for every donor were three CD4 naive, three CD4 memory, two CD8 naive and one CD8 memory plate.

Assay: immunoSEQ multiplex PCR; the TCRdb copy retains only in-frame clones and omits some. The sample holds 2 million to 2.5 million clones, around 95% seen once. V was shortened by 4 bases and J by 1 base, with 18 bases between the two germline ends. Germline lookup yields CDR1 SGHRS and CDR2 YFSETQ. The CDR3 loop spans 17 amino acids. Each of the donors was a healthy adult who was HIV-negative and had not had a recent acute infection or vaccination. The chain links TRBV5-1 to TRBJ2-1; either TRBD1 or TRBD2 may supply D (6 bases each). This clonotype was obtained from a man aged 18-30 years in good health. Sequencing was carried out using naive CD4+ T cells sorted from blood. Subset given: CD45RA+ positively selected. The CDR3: CASSPNSGGTSYNEQFF. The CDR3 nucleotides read TGCGCCAGCAGCCCAAACTCAGGCGGGACATCCTACAATGAGCAGTTCTTC.